These T cell receptor beta chains were read from a single sample in a study of blood T cell repertoires in COVID-19. The protocol was immunoSEQ multiplex PCR, while the TCRdb copy is restricted to in-frame clones and leaves out a portion. The table shows hundreds of thousands of clones, with 75% to 85% occurring only once. Sequencing was performed on peripheral blood. Receptor source: a woman between 50 and 59 years old with acute or convalescent COVID-19. Both conserved end residues are part of each CDR3. Fields, in order: V gene, D gene, clone size, J gene, CDR3 protein, CDR3 DNA. D genes are given only for firm matches. Clone size is stated in some rows and not others, as once, few, many or a class when expanded.

>TRBV18|TRBD1|.|TRBJ1-1
CASSPRSTLAGGYTEAFF
TGTGCCAGCTCACCAAGGTCGACGCTCGCAGGGGGATACACTGAAGCTTTCTTT
>TRBV7-2|TRBD1|.|TRBJ2-7
CASSTMTGANYEQYF
TGTGCCAGCAGTACCATGACAGGGGCGAACTACGAGCAGTACTTC
>TRBV4-3|.|few|TRBJ2-5
CASSQDTRRETQYF
TGCGCCAGCAGCCAAGATACGCGTCGGGAGACCCAGTACTTC
>TRBV5-1|TRBD1|.|TRBJ1-1
CASRQGARTEAFF
TGCGCCAGCAGACAGGGGGCGCGTACTGAAGCTTTCTTT
>TRBV27|TRBD2|.|TRBJ2-7
CASREWTSGVYEQYF
TGTGCCAGCAGAGAATGGACTAGCGGGGTCTACGAGCAGTACTTC
>TRBV4-2|TRBD2|.|TRBJ2-4
CASSQVGGSSKNIQYF
TGTGCCAGCAGCCAAGTGGGGGGGTCTTCCAAAAACATTCAGTACTTC
>TRBV3-1/TRBV3-2|TRBD2|.|TRBJ2-1
CASSPLAGGNNEQFF
TGTGCCAGCAGCCCACTAGCGGGGGGGAACAATGAGCAGTTCTTC
>TRBV19|.|.|TRBJ2-2
CASSRGGTGELFF
TGTGCCAGTAGCCGGGGTGGTACCGGGGAGCTGTTTTTT
>TRBV6-1|TRBD2|.|TRBJ2-1
CASSGGGLAGTSYNEQFF
TGTGCCAGCAGTGGAGGGGGACTAGCGGGAACCTCCTACAATGAGCAGTTCTTC
>TRBV6-5|.|.|TRBJ1-2
CASSPQNYGYTF
TGTGCCAGCAGCCCGCAGAACTATGGCTACACCTTC
>TRBV19|TRBD1|.|TRBJ2-5
CASSEQGALETQYF
TGTGCCAGTAGTGAACAGGGGGCGTTGGAGACCCAGTACTTC
>TRBV27|.|.|TRBJ1-2
CASSFLGDSYTF
TGTGCCAGCAGTTTTCTCGGGGATAGCTACACCTTC
>TRBV7-2|TRBD2|.|TRBJ2-1
CASSLAGTRGYNEQFF
TGTGCCAGCAGCTTAGCCGGGACTAGAGGATACAATGAGCAGTTCTTC
>TRBV2|TRBD1|.|TRBJ1-6
CASREQGAQNSPLHF
TGTGCCAGCAGAGAACAGGGGGCTCAGAATTCACCCCTCCACTTT
>TRBV4-1|TRBD1|.|TRBJ1-2
CASSQDRDRGPVYGYTF
TGCGCCAGCAGCCAAGACCGGGACAGGGGACCTGTCTATGGCTACACCTTC
>TRBV30|.|.|TRBJ2-7
CAWSRGTSYEQYF
TGTGCCTGGAGTAGAGGGACTTCCTACGAGCAGTACTTC
>TRBV11-2|TRBD2|few|TRBJ2-1
CASSLAGTRLVNEQFF
TGTGCCAGCAGCTTAGCCGGGACTAGGTTGGTCAATGAGCAGTTCTTC
>TRBV2|TRBD2|.|TRBJ2-3
CASSGLAGVLDTQYF
TGTGCCAGCAGTGGACTAGCGGGAGTCTTAGATACGCAGTATTTT
>TRBV5-1|.|few|TRBJ2-3
CASSLEGTDTQYF
TGCGCCAGCAGCTTGGAGGGGACAGATACGCAGTATTTT
>TRBV6-5|.|.|TRBJ1-3
CASSYNRDSGNTIYF
TGTGCCAGCAGTTACAACAGGGACTCTGGAAACACCATATATTTT
>TRBV18|.|.|TRBJ1-6
CASSPRNSPLHF
TGTGCCAGCTCACCCAGAAATTCACCCCTCCACTTT
>TRBV7-3|.|.|TRBJ2-2
CASSLGPANTGELFF
TGTGCCAGCAGCTTAGGGCCGGCGAACACCGGGGAGCTGTTTTTT
>TRBV23-1|.|.|TRBJ1-6
CASSQEQPKSSYNSPLHF
TGCGCCAGCAGTCAGGAGCAGCCAAAGAGCTCCTATAATTCACCCCTCCACTTT
>TRBV3-1/TRBV3-2|.|.|TRBJ1-1
CASSLPQGRSTEAFF
TGTGCCAGCAGCCTTCCCCAGGGGCGAAGCACTGAAGCTTTCTTT
>TRBV5-4|TRBD1|.|TRBJ2-7
CASSSPNRDSPYEQYF
TGTGCCAGCAGCTCCCCAAACCGGGACAGCCCCTACGAGCAGTACTTC
>TRBV5-4|.|once|TRBJ2-3
CASSSSTDTQYF
TGTGCCAGCAGTTCTAGCACAGATACGCAGTATTTT
>TRBV20-1|.|.|TRBJ1-1
CSASAGGYGEAFF
TGCAGTGCTAGTGCTGGGGGCTATGGTGAAGCTTTCTTT
>TRBV4-3|.|.|TRBJ1-4
CASSHDDSANEKLFF
TGCGCCAGCAGCCATGATGACAGCGCCAATGAAAAACTGTTTTTT
>TRBV28|TRBD2|.|TRBJ2-1
CASSLSLAGANEQFF
TGTGCCAGCAGTTTATCCCTAGCGGGAGCGAATGAGCAGTTCTTC
>TRBV19|.|.|TRBJ1-1
CASSIRGQPKAFF
TGTGCCAGTAGTATAAGAGGGCAGCCTAAGGCTTTCTTT
>TRBV3-1/TRBV3-2|.|.|TRBJ1-1
CASSQGRGGTEAFF
TGTGCCAGCAGCCAAGGGAGGGGAGGCACTGAAGCTTTCTTT
>TRBV6-2/TRBV6-3|.|.|TRBJ2-3
CASSPQGTDTQYF
TGTGCCAGCAGTCCACAGGGCACAGATACGCAGTATTTT
>TRBV5-4|TRBD1|.|TRBJ2-3
CASISGQGQYF
TGTGCCAGCATCTCCGGACAGGGACAGTATTTT
>TRBV14|TRBD1|few|TRBJ2-1
CASSPGPGQDPYNEQFF
TGTGCCAGCAGCCCTGGACCGGGACAGGACCCCTACAATGAGCAGTTCTTC
>TRBV6-1|.|.|TRBJ1-5
CASSEARGGGNQPQHF
TGTGCCAGCAGTGAAGCCCGGGGTGGCGGCAATCAGCCCCAGCATTTT
>TRBV6-1|.|.|TRBJ1-2
CASSEASGGGYGYTF
TGTGCCAGCAGTGAAGCGAGTGGGGGAGGATATGGCTACACCTTC
>TRBV6-5|.|.|TRBJ1-4
CASSYGVGGEKLFF
TGTGCCAGCAGTTACGGTGTCGGCGGCGAAAAACTGTTTTTT
>TRBV28|.|few|TRBJ2-3
CASSFWASSEGTDTQYF
TGTGCCAGCAGTTTTTGGGCTAGCTCGGAGGGCACAGATACGCAGTATTTT
>TRBV7-2|.|few|TRBJ1-2
CASSLGRDYGYTF
TGTGCCAGCAGCTTAGGCAGGGACTATGGCTACACCTTC
>TRBV5-5|TRBD1|.|TRBJ2-5
CASSRPVDRGETQYF
TGTGCCAGCAGCCGCCCCGTGGACAGGGGTGAGACCCAGTACTTC
>TRBV28|TRBD2|.|TRBJ2-1
CASRLAGEGSEQFF
TGTGCCAGCAGATTAGCGGGGGAGGGTAGTGAGCAGTTCTTC
>TRBV24-1|TRBD1|.|TRBJ2-2
CATSDSFGRGTSGELFF
TGTGCCACCAGTGATTCGTTCGGCAGGGGGACGTCCGGGGAGCTGTTTTTT
>TRBV5-1|.|few|TRBJ1-3
CASSLASGSGNTIYF
TGCGCCAGCAGCTTGGCTTCGGGCTCTGGAAACACCATATATTTT